A single sample gave rise to the 25 T cell receptor beta chains below, sequenced in a study of blood T cells in healthy people across ages. Primed by a sample-barcoded 5' primer and a J-beta primer mix, a second PCR proceeded for about 7 to 11 cycles. TCRdb reprocessed the 5' RACE reads with MiXCR, giving one entry per CDR3 protein. The sample lists 1.5 million to 2 million distinct CDR3 sequences; about 30% were seen once. The specimen sequenced was blood. These receptors were taken from a woman aged 30 to 39 in good health.

This clonotype was counted a few times. J is TRBJ2-5 and V is TRBV11-2; TRBD2 matches at 12 bases. Germline CDR1 SGHAT, CDR2 FQNNGV. V was pared by 5 bases and J by 4 bases, with 11 bases of the junction left unmatched. The CDR3 runs 17 residues. This CDR3 reads CASSPPTSGGEVETQYF. In DNA, the CDR3 is TGTGCCAGCAGCCCACCGACTAGCGGGGGTGAAGTAGAGACCCAGTACTTC. Variable domain in full (rest from reference TRBV11-2 and TRBJ2-5): EAGVAQSPRYKIIEKRQSVAFWCNPISGHATLYWYQQILGQGPKLLIQFQNNGVVDDSQLPKDRFSAERLKGVDSTLKIQPAKLEDSAVYLCASSPPTSGGEVETQYFGPGTRLLVL.

About this clonotype itself: This may come from a read error, since a much larger clone is one base off. This rearrangement joins TRBV6-2 or TRBV6-3 to TRBJ2-7; no clear D gene. The V gene's germline CDR1 is MNHEY and CDR2 SVGEGT. V lost 2 bases to trimming and J lost 5 bases, with 4 bases between them. The CDR3 has 11 amino acids. This CDR3 reads CASSYTHEQYF. CDR3 in DNA: TGTGCCAGCAGTTACACCCACGAGCAGTACTTC.

The V and J genes are TRBV12-3 or TRBV12-4 and TRBJ2-1; D is uncertain. The V end was cut by 6 bases, the J end by 10 bases, with 13 bases between. This CDR3 is 12 amino acids long. Written as DNA, the CDR3 is TGTGCCAGCAGGCGGTACCAGTTAGAGCAGTTCTTC. Amino acid sequence: CASRRYQLEQFF.

A few counts support this clonotype. The chain uses TRBV29-1 and TRBJ2-1, with D perhaps matching TRBD1 or TRBD2 (5 bases each). The CDR3 is 13 amino acids. Germline V gene data show CDR1 as SQVTM and CDR2 as ANQGSEA. V was clipped by 6 bases and J by 5 bases, with 14 bases between them. The CDR3 is CSVLTGRDNEQFF. The CDR3 DNA reads TGCAGCGTCCTCACGGGGCGTGACAATGAGCAGTTCTTC.

This clonotype was seen a handful of times. The CDR3 spells CASSLTAGGTEAFF. The CDR3 bases are TGTGCCAGCAGCCTTACGGCAGGGGGCACTGAAGCTTTCTTT. This sequence joins TRBV2 and TRBJ1-1; 7 bases are shared with TRBD1. In germline, CDR1 is SNHLY, CDR2 FYNNEI. The length of the CDR3 is 14 residues. Losses at the gene ends were 6 bases for V and 4 bases for J; bases not matched to a gene: 8.

As regards this clonotype: A clone one base away is much larger, so this may be a read error. The V gene is TRBV15, the J gene TRBJ2-7; 9 bases are a match to TRBD2. The germline CDR1 and CDR2 sequences are LNHNV and YYDKDF (reference sequence). This CDR3 contains 14 residues. V was clipped by 3 bases and J by 7 bases; unmatched bases: 7. CDR3 region: CATSSASGETEQYF. CDR3 DNA sequence: TGTGCCACCAGCAGCGCTAGCGGGGAGACTGAGCAGTACTTC.

This clonotype was seen many times. The chain recombines TRBV4-1 with TRBJ2-7, with D uncertain. The CDR3 totals 13 residues. V was pared by 8 bases and J by 4 bases, with 15 bases between. CDR1 is MGHRA, CDR2 YSYEKL, per germline. Written as DNA, the CDR3 is TGCGCCAGCTCCAGTATGATGGGATACGAGCAGTACTTC. Translating it yields CASSSMMGYEQYF.

The J gene is TRBJ2-4, the V gene TRBV30; 9 bases are a match to TRBD2. The V gene's germline CDR1 is GTSNPN and CDR2 SVGIG (reference sequence). The CDR3 is 15 amino acids. V lost 0 bases to trimming and J lost 13 bases; unmatched junction nucleotides: 13. The CDR3 nucleotides are TGTGCCTGGAGTGTACGACTAGCGGCGTACAATGAGCAGTACTTC. As protein: CAWSVRLAAYNEQYF.

Comment on this clonotype: At one of its ends the junction is not consistent with the germline gene, which may arise from a read error. This chain connects TRBV3-1 to TRBJ2-5; 10 bases fit TRBD2. The CDR3 is 17 amino acids. The germline gives CDR1 LGHDT, CDR2 YNNKEL (reference sequence). The CDR3 reads CVSSQDSLAGVGETQYF. As DNA, the CDR3 is TGTGTCAGCAGCCAAGATAGCCTAGCGGGGGTTGGAGAGACCCAGTACTTC.

The V and J genes are TRBV4-1 and TRBJ1-2; D unclear. V gave up 3 bases and J gave up 3 bases, with 14 bases separating them. The germline V gene encodes CDR1 MGHRA and CDR2 YSYEKL. There are 15 residues in the CDR3. The CDR3 sequence: CASSHERGFDYGYTF. The DNA for the CDR3 is TGCGCCAGCAGCCATGAAAGAGGCTTTGACTATGGCTACACCTTC.

The chain recombines TRBV12-3 or TRBV12-4 with TRBJ2-3; D is uncertain. This CDR3 contains 13 residues. V shed 7 bases and J shed 6 bases, with 14 bases lying between them. The CDR3 DNA is TGTGCCAGCACCAGAAGGAGCCCCGATACGCAGTATTTT. This gives the protein CASTRRSPDTQYF.

The chain joins TRBV4-1 to TRBJ1-5, with D possibly being TRBD1 (6 bases). The germline CDR1 and CDR2 sequences are MGHRA and YSYEKL. This CDR3 has 15 amino acids. Trimming removed 0 bases from V and 7 bases from J, with 13 bases in between. CDR3: CASSQDPQGIQPQHF. In DNA, the CDR3 is TGCGCCAGCAGCCAAGATCCCCAGGGGATACAGCCCCAGCATTTT.

This clonotype was counted ten times or more. The chain combines TRBV12-3 or TRBV12-4 with TRBJ2-5; D ambiguous. CDR3 length equals 14 residues. Trimming pared 4 bases from V and 3 bases from J, leaving 12 bases between. CDR3 in DNA: TGTGCCAGCAGTTCTCCCTCGACGAAAGAGACCCAGTACTTC. Residues: CASSSPSTKETQYF.

The chain carries TRBV4-1 and TRBJ1-2; TRBD1 matches 8 bases. The CDR3 has 16 residues. Trimming cost V 2 bases and J 6 bases; bases outside gene matches: 11. Germline V gene lookup returns CDR1 MGHRA and CDR2 YSYEKL. CDR3 bases: TGCGCCAGCAGCCAACGTCAGACAGGGGTCTCTGATGGCTACACCTTC. It yields the protein CASSQRQTGVSDGYTF.

The chain's CDR3 is CASTPGKVLPTDTQYF. The CDR3 DNA reads TGTGCCAGCACCCCTGGAAAGGTCCTTCCCACAGATACGCAGTATTTT. The chain carries TRBV28 and TRBJ2-3; no definite D call. V lost 7 bases and J 2 bases, leaving 19 bases between the germline ends. This CDR3 spans 16 amino acids. CDR1 is MDHEN and CDR2 is SYDVKM in the germline V gene.

This clonotype turned up a few times. CDR3 bases: TGTGCCAGCAGTTCCCCGGGACAGGGGGCAGGTGGCTACACCTTC. Encoded protein: CASSSPGQGAGGYTF. The J gene is TRBJ1-2, the V gene TRBV27; 12 bases map to TRBD1. Trimming removed 4 bases from V and 7 bases from J; junction bases left unmatched: 7. The CDR3 is 15 amino acids. Germline V gene lookup returns CDR1 MNHEY and CDR2 SMNVEV (reference sequence).

CDR3 bases: TGTGCCAGCAGCTCGCGCGTACAGACAGGGACCGGCGTCCTGACTTTC. This translates into CASSSRVQTGTGVLTF. The V call is TRBV7-2, the J call TRBJ2-6; 7 bases line up with TRBD1. The CDR3 extends over 16 amino acids. The germline CDR1 and CDR2 sequences are SGHTA and FQGNSA. V was clipped by 4 bases and J by 12 bases; unmatched bases: 15.

This clonotype was seen a handful of times. This chain joins TRBV12-3 or TRBV12-4 and TRBJ1-5, with D tentatively TRBD1 (5 bases). CDR3 length: 14 amino acids. Trimming cost V 7 bases and J 4 bases, with 14 bases left between them. The DNA of the CDR3 is TGTGCCAGCACCGGGGGGGATGGAAATCAGCCCCAGCATTTT. Translated, it gives CASTGGDGNQPQHF.

The V call is TRBV28, the J call TRBJ2-1; TRBD1 is a possible D gene (5 bases). V was pared by 6 bases and J by 2 bases, with 20 bases between. This CDR3 region has 17 residues. Germline CDR1 and CDR2: MDHEN and SYDVKM. Here the CDR3 DNA reads TGTGCCAGCAGCTTAGCCCAGGGATGGGGCCCCTACAATGAGCAGTTCTTC. This codes for CASSLAQGWGPYNEQFF.

The CDR3 nucleotides are TGTGCCAGCAGCTTAGAACTAGGGGGCGATGGAAACACCATATATTTT. Translated: CASSLELGGDGNTIYF. This rearrangement joins TRBV11-2 to TRBJ1-3; 7 positions match TRBD1. The CDR3 is 16 residues long. V dropped 0 bases and J dropped 3; count of bases not matched to a gene: 5. Germline CDR1 reads SGHAT; CDR2 reads FQNNGV.

This clonotype has at least ten counts. The J gene is TRBJ2-7, the V gene TRBV15, with a tentative D call TRBD2 (6 bases). The CDR3 runs 15 residues. Germline V lookup: CDR1 LNHNV, CDR2 YYDKDF (reference sequence). Trimming took off 0 bases at V and 2 bases at J, with 11 bases between the two ends. The CDR3 sequence is CATSRDGTHTYEQYF. CDR3 nucleotides: TGTGCCACCAGCAGAGATGGGACTCATACCTACGAGCAGTACTTC.

This clonotype was observed a few times. The chain couples TRBV18 to TRBJ1-1; possible D gene TRBD1, 6 bases. CDR1 and CDR2 from the germline V gene are KGHSH and LQKENI. CDR3 length: 14 amino acids. V was clipped by 0 bases and J by 8 bases, with 13 bases between them. The CDR3: CASSPPRAGAEAFF. The CDR3 DNA is TGTGCCAGCTCACCACCTCGGGCGGGGGCAGAAGCTTTCTTT.

This clonotype has a handful of counts. The J gene is TRBJ2-3, the V gene TRBV12-3 or TRBV12-4; TRBD1 matches at 9 bases. The CDR3 totals 16 residues. The junction had 9 bases not matched to a gene; V was cut back by 6 bases and J by 2 bases. The CDR3 is CASRLAGQGHTDTQYF. Written as DNA, the CDR3 is TGTGCCAGCAGACTTGCGGGACAGGGACACACAGATACGCAGTATTTT.

This rearrangement joins TRBV20-1 to TRBJ1-5, with a weak D call TRBD1 (6 bases). Trimming left V 3 bases short and J 4 bases short, with 13 bases between. Per germline, CDR1 DFQATT and CDR2 SNEGSKA (reference sequence). This CDR3 has 14 residues. The CDR3 DNA reads TGCAGTGCTAGGGCCGGGCAGGGGAATCAGCCCCAGCATTTT. Protein: CSARAGQGNQPQHF.

The chain combines TRBV28 with TRBJ2-3; 10 bases align to TRBD1. Germline V gene data show CDR1 as MDHEN and CDR2 as SYDVKM. Unmatched junction bases numbered 7, after V lost 4 bases and J lost 3 bases. The CDR3 spans 16 residues. The CDR3 DNA sequence: TGTGCCAGCAGTTCAATGGACAGGGGGGGGACAGATACGCAGTATTTT. Translated, it gives CASSSMDRGGTDTQYF.